Included here is one TCR beta chain sequence, with context. The antigen is undetermined. Other DNA sequences within the sample encode an identical CDR3. Treatment denoted: around 19 received Ad26.COV2.S at low or high dose, single or two shots; roughly 5 received placebo; per-sample allocation not given. Vaccine and placebo recipients were sampled on day 63 after the first injection. Vaccine was an Ad26 vector expressing Wuhan-strain SARS-CoV-2 spike. The entry originates in a study of Ad26.COV2.S vaccination and SARS-CoV-2 variants. Study in general: Ad26.COV2.S arm of COV1001 included the donor. Once, or twice with 56 days between doses, Ad26.COV2.S was given intramuscularly. Broader study findings: Total T cell responses were possibly underestimated by TCR breadth and depth analyses.

The CDR3 contains 15 residues. V gave up 5 bases and J gave up 7 bases, with 17 bases separating them. CDR1 KGHDR and CDR2 SFDVKD come from the germline V gene. This table comes from immunoSEQ multiplex PCR, and its TCRdb copy is limited to in-frame clones, with some not included. The sample has fewer than 800,000 clones, around 90% seen once; the top ten hold approximately 1.5%. J is TRBJ2-1 and V is TRBV24-1; TRBD2 might be the D (7 bases). The material sequenced was peripheral blood, taken in a trial of Ad26.COV2.S vaccine versus placebo. The sequence derives from a person between 18 and 65 years old who received the Ad26.COV2.S COVID-19 vaccine or a placebo. The CDR3 nucleotides read TGTGCCACCAGTGGTGGCGGGGGCGCGTGGAATGAGCAGTTCTTC. Translating it yields CATSGGGGAWNEQFF.